The present T cell receptor beta chain was sequenced within a study of blood T cells in healthy people across ages. Primers used in a second PCR of roughly 6 to 11 cycles were a sample-barcoded 5' primer and a J-beta primer mix. Any given sample supplied a minimum of 2.5 million CDR3-containing paired-end reads. TCRdb called the 5' RACE reads again in MiXCR, with one record for every CDR3 protein. This sample has roughly 860,000 distinct CDR3 sequences, with about 62% found just once. The specimen sequenced was blood. The clonotype originates from a man in his thirties or forties in good health.

The CDR3 coding sequence is TGCGCCAGCAGCTTGGAGGCAGGGAGTGCCTCTGGGGCCAACGTCCTGACTTTC. Encoded protein: CASSLEAGSASGANVLTF. The chain links TRBV5-1 to TRBJ2-6; D assignment may be TRBD1 or TRBD2 (5 bases each). Trimming stripped 0 bases from V and 0 bases from J, with 13 bases between. The V gene's germline CDR1 is SGHRS and CDR2 YFSETQ. CDR3 length: 18 residues. Supplemented by reference TRBV5-1 and TRBJ2-6, the full variable domain reads KAGVTQTPRYLIKTRGQQVTLSCSPISGHRSVSWYQQTPGQGLQFLFEYFSETQRNKGNFPGRFSGRQFSNSRSEMNVSTLELGDSALYLCASSLEAGSASGANVLTFGAGSRLTVL.